This T cell receptor (beta chain) was recorded in a study of cytomegalovirus exposure and HLA in healthy donors. Across the whole study: A prior study identified 100 million to 130 million unique TCR beta sequences from some 180 million T cells.

Whole-study findings and limits: A later analysis linked a missense variant in DCLRE1C to the trimming of TCR beta V and J genes. Productive status was seen about 87% or about 30% of the time for most TCR beta V segments in an earlier analysis. Researchers had no immune exposure information except CMV serostatus available.

A note on this clone: The antigen is not known.

This CDR3 is 14 amino acids long. Germline V CDR1 and CDR2: MNHEY, SMNVEV (reference sequence). The V segment lost 6 bases and the J segment 4 bases; nucleotides outside the gene matches: 1. The study ran its PCR with 60 Vbeta and 13 Jbeta primers. Using immunoSEQ multiplex PCR, the repertoire was profiled, and TCRdb retains in-frame clones only, with some absent. This table has fewer than 80,000 clones, approximately 71% appearing once. The specimen sequenced was PBMCs. The clonotype was recovered from a man aged 50 or older in good health and CMV-seropositive. The J gene is TRBJ2-1, the V gene TRBV27; 12 bases map to TRBD2. CDR3 nucleotides: TGTGCCAGCAGGACTAGCGGGGGTTACAATGAGCAGTTCTTC. This codes for CASRTSGGYNEQFF.